The 10 T cell receptor beta chains listed next were all sequenced from one sample in a study of control samples from healthy donors and cancer patients. The assay was immunoSEQ multiplex PCR, and TCRdb's table has in-frame clones only and misses some. The sample carries some 140,000 clones, about nine tenths recorded once. Input material: blood. Source of these receptors: a man in his thirties or forties in good health.

This clone was seen once. The chain joins TRBV30 to TRBJ1-1; D possibly corresponds to TRBD1 (6 bases). Trimming took 1 base from V and 1 from J, leaving 10 bases between them. The CDR3 totals 14 residues. Germline V lookup: CDR1 GTSNPN, CDR2 SVGIG (reference sequence). CDR3 sequence: CAWSGGAGNTEAFF. As DNA, the CDR3 is TGTGCCTGGAGTGGGGGGGCAGGGAACACTGAAGCTTTCTTT.

The V gene is TRBV7-9, the J gene TRBJ1-6; D not certain. From germline, CDR1 is SEHNR and CDR2 FQNEAQ (reference sequence). Between the trimmed V and J ends, which lost 3 bases and 9 bases, there was a span of 9 bases. This CDR3 contains 13 residues. CDR3 coding DNA: TGTGCCAGCAGCTTGGCGGGGTCTTCACCCCTCCACTTT. Protein product: CASSLAGSSPLHF.

The CDR3: CASTLVGVWETQYF. The CDR3 DNA is TGTGCCAGCACCCTGGTGGGGGTTTGGGAGACCCAGTACTTC. V is TRBV5-6 and J is TRBJ2-5, with D perhaps given as TRBD1 or TRBD2 (5 bases each). The CDR3 sequence is 14 residues long. Germline V gene sequence: CDR1 SGHDT, CDR2 YYEEEE. Trimming took 6 bases from V and 5 from J, leaving 17 bases between them. Combining the CDR3 with reference TRBV5-6 and TRBJ2-5 gives the whole variable domain DAGVTQSPTHLIKTRGQQVTLRCSPKSGHDTVSWYQQALGQGPQFIFQYYEEEERQRGNFPDRFSGHQFPNYSSELNVNALLLGDSALYLCASTLVGVWETQYFGPGTRLLVL.

The chain uses TRBV4-2 and TRBJ2-3; D is perhaps TRBD1 (5 bases). With 0 bases removed from V and 1 base from J, the gap between germline ends came to 8 bases. The germline CDR1 and CDR2 sequences are LGHNA and YNFKEQ. The CDR3 sequence is 15 residues long. The CDR3 nucleotides are TGTGCCAGCAGCCAAGAGCAGGGCGGCACAGATACGCAGTATTTT. Translated, it gives CASSQEQGGTDTQYF.

The J gene is TRBJ2-2, the V gene TRBV11-3; 11 nucleotides agree with TRBD1. The CDR3 is 16 amino acids. The V gene end was trimmed by 3 bases and the J gene end by 6 bases; junction bases not matched to a gene: 6. Germline CDR1 reads SGHNT; CDR2 reads YENEEA. The CDR3 DNA follows: TGTGCCAGCAGCTTGCAGGACAGGGGGCTCGCCGGGGAGCTGTTTTTT. It codes for CASSLQDRGLAGELFF.

CDR3 in DNA: TGTGCCAGCAGCCAAGATTCGACAGCCAGATCTGGAAACACCATATATTTT. Amino acids: CASSQDSTARSGNTIYF. The chain has TRBV3-1 (or the pseudogene TRBV3-2) and TRBJ1-3; tentative D call: TRBD1 (5 bases). The CDR3 runs 17 residues. V was pared by 0 bases and J by 1 base, with 13 bases between. The germline gives CDR1 LGHDT, CDR2 YNNKEL (reference sequence).

The chain is built from TRBV5-8 and TRBJ1-1; D is ambiguous. The CDR3 sequence is 13 residues long. Trimming took 0 bases from V and 3 from J, leaving 6 bases between them. Germline CDR1 and CDR2: SGHTS and YDEGEE. The CDR3 DNA sequence: TGTGCCAGCAGCTTGGTAGGATACACTGAAGCTTTCTTT. Encoded protein: CASSLVGYTEAFF.

The genes are TRBV5-4 and TRBJ1-1; D not resolved. The germline gives CDR1 SGHNT, CDR2 YYREEE (reference sequence). The ends were cut back, 0 bases at V and 4 bases at J, with 10 bases in the middle. CDR3 length: 14 amino acids. This CDR3 reads CASSLVGVGTEAFF. CDR3 sequence (DNA): TGTGCCAGCAGCTTGGTCGGGGTAGGCACTGAAGCTTTCTTT.

The chain combines TRBV2 with TRBJ2-7; D tentatively fits TRBD1 or TRBD2 (6 bases each). This CDR3 region has 15 residues. Germline lookup yields CDR1 SNHLY and CDR2 FYNNEI. Trimming took 2 bases from V and 5 from J, leaving 16 bases between them. CDR3 nucleotides: TGTGCCAGCAGTGAAATCACCCGGGGGCTGGACGAGCAGTACTTC. This translates into CASSEITRGLDEQYF. Variable domain in full (rest from reference TRBV2 and TRBJ2-7): EPEVTQTPSHQVTQMGQEVILRCVPISNHLYFYWYRQILGQKVEFLVSFYNNEISEKSEIFDDQFSVERPDGSNFTLKIRSTKLEDSAMYFCASSEITRGLDEQYFGPGTRLTVT.

The genes are TRBV25-1 and TRBJ2-1; D remains ambiguous. The germline V and J ends were trimmed by 1 base and 0 bases, with 7 bases remaining between them. The CDR3 length is 15 residues. Per germline, CDR1 MGHDK and CDR2 SYGVNS. The CDR3 nucleotides are TGTGCCAGCAGTGAATTTGGGTTCTCCTACAATGAGCAGTTCTTC. Its translation is CASSEFGFSYNEQFF.